This is a list of T cell receptor beta chains from one sample in a study of T-cell memory formation after mild COVID-19. TCRdb reprocessed the 5' RACE reads via MiXCR and lists one record per CDR3 protein. The table includes approximately 490,000 distinct CDR3 sequences, about a fifth detected once. Sample: PBMCs or a T cell subset sorted from them (not recorded which). The receptors were sampled from an adult woman who had mild COVID-19 (a few samples of this study predate the infection). Cell type and time point are not known. Both conserved end residues are part of each CDR3. The D gene is left open where the match is weak. Not all rows give a size; the values are once, few, many and, for expanded clones, a class.

>TRBV5-1|TRBJ1-1|NA|TRBD1
TGCGCCAGCAGCTCCCAGGACAGGGGGAACACTGAAGCTTTCTTT
CASSSQDRGNTEAFF
>TRBV12-3/TRBV12-4|TRBJ2-1|NA|NA
TGTGCCAGCAGTTTAATAGCCTACAATGAGCAGTTCTTC
CASSLIAYNEQFF
>TRBV2|TRBJ1-2|NA|NA
TGTGCCAGCAGTGTAGTTTATGGCTACACCTTC
CASSVVYGYTF
>TRBV12-3/TRBV12-4|TRBJ1-6|few|NA
TGTGCCAGCAGTTTCAGCGGGCAAAATAATTCACCCCTCCACTTT
CASSFSGQNNSPLHF
>TRBV6-2/TRBV6-3|TRBJ2-1|NA|NA
TGTGCCAGCACCGACACAGGCCCCCCCTACAATGAGCAGTTCTTC
CASTDTGPPYNEQFF
>TRBV5-1|TRBJ2-7|NA|TRBD1
TGCGCCAGCAGCTTGGATGTTGGACAGGGGGAGCAGTACTTC
CASSLDVGQGEQYF
>TRBV20-1|TRBJ1-1|many|NA
TGCAGTGCACGGGGTGGGGGGACTGAAGCTTTCTTT
CSARGGGTEAFF
>TRBV19|TRBJ1-1|NA|NA
TGTGCCAGTAGTATAACCGGGACGGGGAACACTGAAGCTTTCTTT
CASSITGTGNTEAFF
>TRBV6-6|TRBJ2-1|many|TRBD2
TGTGCCAGCAGTCTCATAGCGGGGGGGAACAATGAGCAGTTCTTC
CASSLIAGGNNEQFF
>TRBV27|TRBJ2-1|few|TRBD2
TGTGCCAGCAGTCCTAGGGGGACTAGCGGGAAACAAACCTACAACTACAATGAGCAGTTCTTC
CASSPRGTSGKQTYNYNEQFF
>TRBV28|TRBJ2-7|few|TRBD1
TGTGCCAGCAGTACCTCCGGGACAGGGATTACCTACGAGCAGTACTTC
CASSTSGTGITYEQYF
>TRBV6-6|TRBJ1-2|few|NA
TGTGCCAGCAGGGACAGCCTGACCCACTATGGCTACACCTTC
CASRDSLTHYGYTF
>TRBV18|TRBJ2-3|NA|NA
TGTGCCAGCTCACCCCGAGTGGCAGATACGCAGTATTTT
CASSPRVADTQYF
>TRBV2|TRBJ1-1|NA|NA
TGTGCCAGCAGGCTACGAGACACTGAAGCTTTCTTT
CASRLRDTEAFF
>TRBV12-5|TRBJ2-7|few|TRBD1
TGTGCTAGTGGTTTGTCGGACAGGGCCTACGAGCAGTACTTC
CASGLSDRAYEQYF
>TRBV7-8|TRBJ1-4|few|NA
TGTGCCAGCAGCTTAGCAGGGGTTGAAAAACTGTTTTTT
CASSLAGVEKLFF
>TRBV7-6|TRBJ2-5|few|TRBD1
TGTGCCAGCAGCCTAGGGGTGGACAGGGGACTGGAGACCCAGTACTTC
CASSLGVDRGLETQYF
>TRBV12-3/TRBV12-4|TRBJ2-1|NA|TRBD1
TGTGCCAGCAGTGCGGGACAGGGGCACTACAATGAGCAGTTCTTC
CASSAGQGHYNEQFF
>TRBV2|TRBJ2-5|many|TRBD1
TGTGCCAGCAGCCCCGGGACAGGGGGAGAGACCCAGTACTTC
CASSPGTGGETQYF
>TRBV24-1|TRBJ2-2|NA|TRBD1
TGTGCCACCAGTGCCCTACAGGGGGACACCGGGGAGCTGTTTTTT
CATSALQGDTGELFF
>TRBV7-3|TRBJ2-1|NA|TRBD2
TGTGCCAGCAGCGGACCCGGGACTAGTCGCAATGAGCAGTTCTTC
CASSGPGTSRNEQFF
>TRBV20-1|TRBJ1-2|few|NA
TGCAGTGCTCTCCTCCGTGGGTTTCGGTATGGCTACACCTTC
CSALLRGFRYGYTF
>TRBV9|TRBJ2-3|NA|TRBD2
TGTGCCAGCAGCCCGGACGGACTAGCGGGGACTACGCAGTATTTT
CASSPDGLAGTTQYF
>TRBV30|TRBJ1-1|NA|NA
TGTGCCTGGAGACGTCTGACAGGTTTTAGATTACCTGCTGAAGCTTTCTTT
CAWRRLTGFRLPAEAFF
>TRBV30|TRBJ2-2|few|NA
TGTGCCTGGATTGAAATTAACACCGGGGAGCTGTTTTTT
CAWIEINTGELFF
>TRBV30|TRBJ1-1|NA|TRBD1
TGTGCCTGGAGTCCTTACACAGGGGCGTACACTGAAGCTTTCTTT
CAWSPYTGAYTEAFF
>TRBV4-2|TRBJ2-7|few|TRBD2
TGTGCCAGCAGCCGTACCGGGACTAGCGCATCCTACGAGCAGTACTTC
CASSRTGTSASYEQYF
>TRBV2|TRBJ2-1|NA|NA
TGTGCCAGCAGACTAGCCGAATCCTACAATGAGCAGTTCTTC
CASRLAESYNEQFF
>TRBV11-2|TRBJ1-3|few|TRBD1
TGTGCCAGCAGCTCACAGGGGGCGCGTGGAAACACCATATATTTT
CASSSQGARGNTIYF
>TRBV20-1|TRBJ2-1|few|NA
TGCAGTGCCCCAGGCGTAGCCTACAATGAGCAGTTCTTC
CSAPGVAYNEQFF
>TRBV2|TRBJ1-1|NA|NA
TGTGCCAGCAGGGTAGGACGGGCCCAGTCTACTGAAGCTTTCTTT
CASRVGRAQSTEAFF
>TRBV6-4|TRBJ2-3|few|NA
TGTGCCAGCAGTGGGACAGCTTCTGCCCTAGGAGATACGCAGTATTTT
CASSGTASALGDTQYF
>TRBV29-1|TRBJ1-2|few|NA
TGCAGCGTTCAGTCGGAGGTAAACTATGGCTACACCTTC
CSVQSEVNYGYTF
>TRBV4-1|TRBJ1-5|few|NA
TGCGCCAGCAGCCAAGATAGAGGGCCCCATCAGCCCCAGCATTTT
CASSQDRGPHQPQHF
>TRBV7-6|TRBJ2-6|NA|TRBD1
TGTGCCAGCAGCTCACCTGGGACAGGGGGGGCCTACGTCCTGACTTTC
CASSSPGTGGAYVLTF
>TRBV7-9|TRBJ1-1|NA|NA
TGTGCCAGCAGCTCCGGGGCTAGCAGAGCTTTCTTT
CASSSGASRAFF
>TRBV5-1|TRBJ2-7|many|NA
TGCGCCAGCAGGCAACAGGGATACCACGAGCAGTACTTC
CASRQQGYHEQYF
>TRBV12-3/TRBV12-4|TRBJ2-7|NA|TRBD2
TGTGCCAGCAGTTTACGACTAGCGGGGGGGCAGGAGCAGTACTTC
CASSLRLAGGQEQYF
>TRBV4-2|TRBJ2-7|NA|NA
TGTGCCAGCAGCCAAGGTCACAGCGGGCGATACTACGAGCAGTACTTC
CASSQGHSGRYYEQYF
>TRBV2|TRBJ1-5|NA|NA
TGTGCCAGCAGTGAATTAGAGGGGGGAAGACAGCCCCAGCATTTT
CASSELEGGRQPQHF
>TRBV12-3/TRBV12-4|TRBJ2-1|NA|TRBD2
TGTGCCAGCAGTTCCGGACTAGCGGGGCTCAATGAGCAGTTCTTC
CASSSGLAGLNEQFF
>TRBV12-3/TRBV12-4|TRBJ1-6|NA|TRBD1
TGTGCCAGCAGTTTAGTTCAGGGGGCCGTCAATTCACCCCTCCACTTT
CASSLVQGAVNSPLHF
>TRBV7-6|TRBJ1-1|NA|NA
TGTGCCAGCAGTACTGACATGGACACTGAAGCTTTCTTT
CASSTDMDTEAFF
>TRBV5-1|TRBJ2-1|NA|TRBD2
TGCGCCAGCAGCTTCATAGCGGGAGTTAAGAATGAGCAGTTCTTC
CASSFIAGVKNEQFF
>TRBV7-2|TRBJ1-2|NA|TRBD1
TGTGCCAGCAGCCCTCTTGCAGGGGGCACTTATGGCTACACCTTC
CASSPLAGGTYGYTF
>TRBV11-2|TRBJ2-5|NA|TRBD1
TGTGCCAGCAGCCTCACGACAGGGTTCGGTCGCGAGACCCAGTACTTC
CASSLTTGFGRETQYF
>TRBV5-1|TRBJ1-2|NA|NA
TGCGCCAGCAGCTCGGAAGAACGAGGGGACCTCTATGGCTACACCTTC
CASSSEERGDLYGYTF
>TRBV4-3|TRBJ2-2|few|TRBD2
TGCGCCAGCAGCCAAGCGGGACTAGCGGGGGGGTCCGGGGAGCTGTTTTTT
CASSQAGLAGGSGELFF
>TRBV9|TRBJ2-3|NA|NA
TGTGCCAGCAGCGGATCCGGGGGCCCAGATACGCAGTATTTT
CASSGSGGPDTQYF
>TRBV5-1|TRBJ2-5|many|TRBD2
TGCGCCAGCAGCTTACGCGGGGGACCTCAAGAGACCCAGTACTTC
CASSLRGGPQETQYF
>TRBV6-4|TRBJ2-2|NA|TRBD2
TGTGCCAGCAGTGACTCGATCGGGGAGGGGCTACACACCGGGGAGCTGTTTTTT
CASSDSIGEGLHTGELFF
>TRBV20-1|TRBJ1-1|NA|NA
TGCAGTGCTAGAGATTCTGGGGGACTTGCTGAAGCTTTCTTT
CSARDSGGLAEAFF
>TRBV30|TRBJ2-6|few|TRBD1
TGTGGAGGGCGGGACAGGGTTGAGGTCGGGGCCAACGTCCTGACTTTC
CGGRDRVEVGANVLTF
>TRBV14|TRBJ1-1|NA|NA
TGTGCCAGCAGCCAAGCCTCGGTGAACACTGAAGCTTTCTTT
CASSQASVNTEAFF
>TRBV12-3/TRBV12-4|TRBJ2-5|few|NA
TGTGCCAGCAGTCCTCGAGGGGTAGTAGGGACCCAGTACTTC
CASSPRGVVGTQYF
>TRBV5-4|TRBJ2-7|NA|TRBD1
TGTGCCAGCAGCCCCCTCGACAGGGTTGAAGAGCAGTACTTC
CASSPLDRVEEQYF
>TRBV7-2|TRBJ1-6|NA|NA
TGTGCCAGCAGCTTAAACCCTCGGGCAGCCCTCCACTTT
CASSLNPRAALHF
>TRBV2|TRBJ2-7|NA|NA
TGTGCCAGCATATACAGGGCGGTGCAGTACTTC
CASIYRAVQYF